This entry concerns a single T cell receptor (beta chain). This specimen belongs to a study of blood T cell repertoires in COVID-19. Overall study: Sample material is recorded as cDNA or gDNA derived from T cells, B-cell-depleted T cells, or PBMCs.

Assay used: immunoSEQ multiplex PCR; TCRdb lists only in-frame clones, some missing. The data hold 200,000 to 250,000 clones, with about 87% observed a single time. The receptor was derived from a woman in her 30s who had been exposed to COVID-19. The sequenced material came from PBMCs or T cells enriched from blood (not recorded which).

For the CDR3, the DNA is TGTGCCAGCAGCTTACCGGGACAACTTCAGGCCCCTTCTGGAAACACCATATATTTT. This sequence encodes CASSLPGQLQAPSGNTIYF. The chain joins TRBV7-9 to TRBJ1-3; D is perhaps TRBD1 (6 bases). Between the trimmed V and J ends, which lost 2 bases and 1 base, there was a span of 21 bases. This CDR3 region has 19 residues. Germline V CDR1 and CDR2: SEHNR, FQNEAQ (reference sequence).